The next 6 T cell receptor beta chains were all read from a single sample in a study of T cell responses to AZD1222 COVID-19 vaccine. Produced via immunoSEQ multiplex PCR; TCRdb's table is partial and in-frame only. Here the sample spans over 100,000 clones, around 90% being singletons. The sample here was peripheral blood, taken on day 0 of MenACWY control vaccination. The source of these receptors is an adult in good health.

V and J are TRBV19 and TRBJ1-6; a weak D match, TRBD1 (5 bases). V was shortened by 7 bases and J by 10 bases, with 17 bases between the two germline ends. CDR1 is LNHDA and CDR2 is SQIVND in the germline V gene (reference sequence). The CDR3 covers 14 residues. The CDR3 protein is CASTWGGDGSPLHF. The CDR3 DNA follows: TGTGCCAGTACCTGGGGGGGGGACGGATCACCCCTCCACTTT.

J is TRBJ2-1 and V is TRBV5-1; 10 bases fit TRBD2. The CDR3 has 17 amino acids. Germline CDR1 reads SGHRS; CDR2 reads YFSETQ. With 0 bases clipped from V and 7 bases from J, the junction kept 10 bases outside the gene matches. The CDR3 protein is CASSLGTSGRARNEQFF. The CDR3 coding sequence is TGCGCCAGCAGCTTGGGCACAAGCGGGAGGGCCAGGAATGAGCAGTTCTTC.

The chain joins TRBV11-3 to TRBJ1-1; the D is unclear. The V and J ends lost 5 bases and 1 base respectively, with 14 bases between them. Germline values: CDR1 SGHNT, CDR2 YENEEA. CDR3 length equals 15 residues. CDR3 loop: CASSRVAGGNTEAFF. CDR3 coding DNA: TGTGCCAGCAGCCGGGTGGCGGGCGGGAACACTGAAGCTTTCTTT.

CDR3 nucleotides: TGTGCCAGCTCTACTTCTAACGGGGGCAATGAGCAGTTCTTC. Translated: CASSTSNGGNEQFF. This rearrangement joins TRBV18 to TRBJ2-1; tentative D call: TRBD2 (6 bases). CDR3 length: 14 amino acids. Germline V gene lookup returns CDR1 KGHSH and CDR2 LQKENI. Deletions cut 6 bases from V and 6 bases from J, with 15 bases between.

J is TRBJ1-4 and V is TRBV6-1; D unresolved. The CDR3 spans 12 residues. Deletions cut 1 base from V and 8 bases from J, with 5 bases between. Per the germline V gene, CDR1 is MNHNS and CDR2 is SASEGT. The CDR3 DNA is TGTGCCAGCAGTGAAGGCGTGGAAAAACTGTTTTTT. Translating it yields CASSEGVEKLFF.

The chain joins TRBV10-3 to TRBJ2-3, with D perhaps matching TRBD2 (5 bases). V was trimmed by 6 bases and J by 1 base, leaving 8 bases between them. Germline CDR1 is ENHRY and CDR2 is SYGVKD. The CDR3 covers 13 residues. CDR3 in DNA: TGTGCCATCAGGGGGAGTGGCACAGATACGCAGTATTTT. Its protein product is CAIRGSGTDTQYF.